This is a list of T cell receptor beta chains from one sample in a study of cytomegalovirus exposure and HLA in healthy donors. Assay: immunoSEQ multiplex PCR; the TCRdb copy retains only in-frame clones and omits some. Its listing shows fewer than 150,000 clones. Input material: PBMCs. Receptors originate from a man between 40 and 49 years old in good health and CMV-seronegative. CDR3s include the opening cysteine and the closing phenylalanine or tryptophan.

TRBJ2-3	TRBV11-2	CASSFTGGRSTDTQYF
TRBJ2-1	TRBV28	CASSSPSSGDEQFF
TRBJ1-2	TRBV19	CASTRMYQASGYTF
TRBJ2-7	TRBV27	CASSLERGAYEQYF
TRBJ2-3	TRBV7-9	CASSSVTDTQYF
TRBJ2-1	TRBV5-4	CASSSSLNEQFF
TRBJ2-7	TRBV6-5	CASSRGDRGDEQYF
TRBJ2-7	TRBV4-1	CASSQDWSGATWLYF
TRBJ1-4	TRBV6-5	CASSYRGREKLFF
TRBJ1-2	TRBV9	CASSVAGYGYTF
TRBJ1-6	TRBV9	CASSPRTGANNSPLHF
TRBJ2-2	TRBV5-1	CASSYSYANTGELFF
TRBJ1-5	TRBV7-8	CASSSSAPGRGYSNQPQHF
TRBJ2-7	TRBV6-5	CASNRDSSYEQYF
TRBJ1-1	TRBV5-4	CASSLAGRRNTEAFF
TRBJ2-2	TRBV5-4	CASSLRGNTGELFF
TRBJ2-7	TRBV2	CASSEERQQYF
TRBJ2-5	TRBV5-4	CASHPGLAVQETQYF
TRBJ2-2	TRBV14	CASSQRTANTGELFF
TRBJ2-5	TRBV5-4	CASSVRDRGGTETQYF
TRBJ1-1	TRBV5-4	CASSQGAHTTYTEAFF
TRBJ1-6	TRBV27	CASSLRVSYNSPLHF
TRBJ2-6	TRBV2	CASNPQAGANVLTF
.	TRBV10-3	CATWGSSYEQYF
TRBJ1-1	TRBV5-3	CARSRVQNTEAFF
TRBJ2-7	TRBV18	CASSPGTGRDRYF
TRBJ1-2	TRBV7-2	CASRPTGTANYGYTF
TRBJ1-2	TRBV4-1	CASRHQTPSNYGYTF